A single sample gave rise to the 25 T cell receptor beta chains below, sequenced in a study of B cell selection in AIRE deficiency (dated by TCRdb to between 2018 and 2021). CD4+CD127+ cells were sorted as the conventional CD4 T cell population. The protocol used for the library was the immunoSEQ multiplex PCR assay. The table comes from immuneACCESS by way of TCRdb, which keeps in-frame sequences with V and J called. Part of the clones is missing from these tables; in studies checked, under half for an unresolved V gene and the rest for unknown reasons. This sample has 20,000 to 25,000 clones in its table, and roughly 97% of those were observed once. Of the sample, around 0.3% falls within the top ten clones. The sequenced sample was conventional CD4+ T cells sorted from PBMCs. These receptor sequences come from a human donor with AIRE deficiency.

The chain links TRBV27 to TRBJ2-7, with D possibly being TRBD1 or TRBD2 (7 bases each). The CDR3 runs to 16 residues. The ends were cut back, 2 bases at V and 2 bases at J, with 16 bases in the middle. The V gene's germline CDR1 is MNHEY and CDR2 SMNVEV (reference sequence). The CDR3 loop is CASSLPRGGTPYEQYF. CDR3 DNA sequence: TGTGCCAGCAGTTTACCCAGGGGGGGAACCCCCTACGAGCAGTACTTC.

V and J are TRBV6-6 and TRBJ2-2; 11 bases agree with TRBD1. Per the germline V gene, CDR1 is MNHNY and CDR2 is SVGAGI (reference sequence). The CDR3 runs 14 residues. V dropped 6 bases and J dropped 6; count of bases not matched to a gene: 3. CDR3 sequence (DNA): TGTGCCAGCAGGGGACAGGGGGTGGCCGGGGAGCTGTTTTTT. This encodes CASRGQGVAGELFF.

The chain combines TRBV18 with TRBJ1-1; 10 bases map to TRBD1. The ends lost 6 bases at V and 11 bases at J; junction bases unmatched: 9. Germline CDR1 reads KGHSH; CDR2 reads LQKENI. The CDR3 totals 13 residues. CDR3 amino acids: CASSPGQGMEAFF. The CDR3, as DNA: TGTGCCAGCTCGCCGGGACAGGGGATGGAGGCTTTCTTT.

The chain couples TRBV27 to TRBJ1-1, with no clear D. The V end was cut by 2 bases, the J end by 1 base, with 8 bases between. CDR1 MNHEY and CDR2 SMNVEV come from the germline V gene (reference sequence). This CDR3 has 14 amino acids. The CDR3 DNA reads TGTGCCAGCAGTTTAAGGGCCGAGAACACTGAAGCTTTCTTT. Translating gives CASSLRAENTEAFF.

The chain uses TRBV4-1 and TRBJ1-1; tentatively, D is TRBD1 (6 bases). The V gene's germline CDR1 is MGHRA and CDR2 YSYEKL. The CDR3 runs to 15 residues. V was shortened by 4 bases and J by 3 bases, with 15 bases between the two germline ends. The CDR3 here is CASSPRTGRDTEAFF. CDR3 DNA sequence: TGCGCCAGCAGCCCTCGTACAGGGAGGGACACTGAAGCTTTCTTT.

The chain combines TRBV7-2 with TRBJ2-1; 7 nucleotides agree with TRBD2. V trimming: 5 bases; J trimming: 7 bases; junction bases outside the gene matches: 11. This CDR3 has 15 amino acids. In germline, CDR1 is SGHTA, CDR2 FQGNSA. CDR3 in amino acids: CASSVLAPGGNEQFF. CDR3 DNA sequence: TGTGCCAGCAGCGTACTAGCACCCGGGGGGAATGAGCAGTTCTTC.

The chain carries TRBV2 and TRBJ2-1; TRBD2 matches 10 bases. The V and J ends lost 0 bases and 6 bases, in that order; junction bases with no gene match: 5. Germline-derived CDR1 and CDR2 are SNHLY and FYNNEI. CDR3 size: 16 residues. Here the CDR3 DNA reads TGTGCCAGCAGTGAAGCGGGTCTAGCGGGAGTCAATGAGCAGTTCTTC. Translating gives CASSEAGLAGVNEQFF.

This sequence joins TRBV5-6 and TRBJ2-3, with 7 bases lining up with TRBD2. This CDR3 contains 16 residues. Germline V lookup: CDR1 SGHDT, CDR2 YYEEEE. Trimming cost V 2 bases and J 1 base; bases outside gene matches: 7. The CDR3 is CASSFSGAGGTDTQYF. For the CDR3, the DNA is TGTGCCAGCAGCTTTAGCGGTGCGGGGGGCACAGATACGCAGTATTTT.

The chain joins TRBV27 to TRBJ1-2; 10 nucleotides match TRBD1. Germline values: CDR1 MNHEY, CDR2 SMNVEV (reference sequence). After removal of 4 bases from V and 2 bases from J, the junction contained 7 bases not matched to a gene. CDR3 size: 16 residues. CDR3 sequence (DNA): TGTGCCAGCAGTTCAAGATCGGGACAGGGGAACTATGGCTACACCTTC. This translates into CASSSRSGQGNYGYTF.

The chain uses TRBV5-4 and TRBJ1-2; no firm D call. The CDR3 spans 14 residues. V was trimmed by 4 bases and J by 6 bases, leaving 16 bases between them. The germline CDR1 and CDR2 sequences are SGHNT and YYREEE (reference sequence). CDR3 sequence reads: CASSQDQGYNGYTF. CDR3 DNA sequence: TGTGCCAGCAGCCAAGATCAAGGATATAATGGCTACACCTTC.

The V call is TRBV7-3, the J call TRBJ2-1; tentatively, D is TRBD1 (5 bases). The length of the CDR3 is 16 residues. Trimming took 3 bases from V and 5 from J, leaving 17 bases between them. Germline CDR1 is SGHTA and CDR2 is FQGTGA. For the CDR3, the DNA is TGTGCCAGCAGCTTTGATGCAGGGATTGGTCACAATGAGCAGTTCTTC. Protein: CASSFDAGIGHNEQFF.

CDR3 residues: CASSFLTAEAFF. As DNA, the CDR3 is TGTGCCAGCAGCTTCTTGACAGCTGAAGCTTTCTTT. This sequence joins TRBV11-3 and TRBJ1-1; maybe TRBD1 (5 bases). The CDR3 contains 12 residues. The V gene's germline CDR1 is SGHNT and CDR2 YENEEA. V lost 3 bases and J 6 bases, leaving 8 bases between the germline ends.

The chain carries TRBV18 and TRBJ1-1, with D unresolved. Trimming removed 7 bases at V and 0 bases at J, with 18 bases between. The CDR3 has 16 amino acids. Germline V gene lookup returns CDR1 KGHSH and CDR2 LQKENI. The CDR3 here is CASWSRVGLMNTEAFF. The CDR3, as DNA: TGTGCCAGCTGGTCGCGGGTGGGGTTAATGAACACTGAAGCTTTCTTT. The whole variable domain, filled in from reference TRBV18 and TRBJ1-1, reads NAGVMQNPRHLVRRRGQEARLRCSPMKGHSHVYWYRQLPEEGLKFMVYLQKENIIDESGMPKERFSAEFPKEGPSILRIQQVVRGDSAAYFCASWSRVGLMNTEAFFGQGTRLTVV.

V and J are TRBV11-3 and TRBJ2-5; D might be TRBD2 (6 bases). Looked up from germline, CDR1 is SGHNT and CDR2 is YENEEA. The CDR3 is made up of 15 amino acids. V gave up 5 bases and J gave up 2 bases, with 15 bases separating them. The CDR3 bases are TGTGCCAGCAGCCCCAGGGCGGAGGGACAAGAGACCCAGTACTTC. Protein product: CASSPRAEGQETQYF.

V and J are TRBV7-3 and TRBJ2-7; 10 nucleotides align to TRBD2. The germline gives CDR1 SGHTA, CDR2 FQGTGA. J lost 1 base, V lost 5 bases, and 2 bases had no gene match. The CDR3 has 14 amino acids. The CDR3 region has the DNA TGTGCCAGCAGCGGAGCGGGAGGGTCCTACGAGCAGTACTTC. Its protein is CASSGAGGSYEQYF.

This chain connects TRBV28 to TRBJ1-6, with a tentative D call TRBD1 (6 bases). Trimming left V 7 bases short and J 7 bases short, with 11 bases between. This CDR3 contains 13 residues. The germline V gene has CDR1 MDHEN and CDR2 SYDVKM. The CDR3 protein is CASKGRGNSPLHF. CDR3 DNA sequence: TGTGCCAGCAAGGGCAGGGGAAATTCACCCCTCCACTTT.

This chain connects TRBV7-9 to TRBJ2-3; D may match TRBD1 or TRBD2 (5 bases each). Germline CDR1 is SEHNR and CDR2 is FQNEAQ (reference sequence). Trimming removed 0 bases from V and 2 bases from J, with 15 bases in between. This CDR3 comprises 17 residues. The CDR3 spells CASSLARVQGPTDTQYF. The CDR3, as DNA: TGTGCCAGCAGCTTAGCAAGGGTTCAGGGACCCACAGATACGCAGTATTTT.

This chain connects TRBV11-1 to TRBJ1-6; D perhaps matches TRBD1 (6 bases). The CDR3 covers 14 residues. Germline V gene sequence: CDR1 SGHAT, CDR2 FQDESV (reference sequence). Trimming took 3 bases from V and 14 from J, leaving 17 bases between them. The CDR3 DNA reads as TGTGCCAGCAGCTTGGGGCAGGGGAATGTAGCCCTCCACTTT. As protein: CASSLGQGNVALHF.

J is TRBJ1-5 and V is TRBV7-9; 7 bases agree with TRBD1. The CDR3 contains 18 residues. The germline CDR1 and CDR2 sequences are SEHNR and FQNEAQ (reference sequence). V trimming: 1 base; J trimming: 2 bases; junction bases outside the gene matches: 11. DNA of the CDR3: TGTGCCAGCAGCTTAGGCACACAGGGGCGCGGTGGCAATCAGCCCCAGCATTTT. Translated, it gives CASSLGTQGRGGNQPQHF.

The chain has TRBV7-8 and TRBJ2-1; 8 bases are shared with TRBD2. The CDR3 totals 16 residues. Losses at the gene ends were 2 bases for V and 10 bases for J; bases not matched to a gene: 13. Per germline, CDR1 SGHVS and CDR2 FQNEAQ. The CDR3 loop reads CASSLSRRGALPEQFF. CDR3 bases: TGTGCCAGCAGCTTAAGTAGGCGGGGGGCTCTCCCCGAGCAGTTCTTC.

The rearrangement uses TRBV5-6 and TRBJ2-1, with D unclear. Trimming shortened V by 0 bases and J by 3 bases, and 4 bases separated the two germline ends. CDR1 SGHDT and CDR2 YYEEEE come from the germline V gene. This CDR3 spans 13 amino acids. CDR3: CASSLDYYNEQFF. Written as DNA, the CDR3 is TGTGCCAGCAGCTTGGACTACTACAATGAGCAGTTCTTC.

The gene calls are TRBV10-1 and TRBJ1-2; weak D call: TRBD1 (6 bases). The CDR3 length is 17 residues. V lost 0 bases, J lost 1 base, and 15 bases lay in between. Germline V lookup: CDR1 WNHNN, CDR2 SYGVQD (reference sequence). CDR3 sequence: CASSESGGDRLNYGYTF. The CDR3 DNA sequence: TGCGCCAGCAGTGAGTCAGGGGGGGACCGTCTTAACTATGGCTACACCTTC.

The gene calls are TRBV18 and TRBJ2-2; D is possibly TRBD1 or TRBD2 (6 bases each). This CDR3 has 21 residues. V lost 0 bases and J 0 bases, leaving 23 bases between the germline ends. Germline V CDR1 and CDR2: KGHSH, LQKENI. The CDR3 sequence: CASSPPIAGLQGSPNTGELFF. CDR3 in DNA: TGTGCCAGCTCACCACCGATCGCGGGGTTGCAGGGGAGCCCGAACACCGGGGAGCTGTTTTTT.

This clone was seen only a few times. This rearrangement joins TRBV2 to TRBJ2-7; no definite D call. V gave up 8 bases and J gave up 2 bases, with 7 bases separating them. Germline loops: CDR1 SNHLY, CDR2 FYNNEI. The CDR3 contains 11 residues. The CDR3 bases are TGTGCCAGCGCCGCTACCTACGAGCAGTACTTC. Protein sequence: CASAATYEQYF.

The chain employs TRBV28 and TRBJ1-2; 10 nucleotides line up with TRBD1. V trimming: 7 bases; J trimming: 9 bases; junction bases outside the gene matches: 8. Per germline, CDR1 MDHEN and CDR2 SYDVKM. The CDR3 spans 13 residues. This CDR3 reads CASTPGQGLSYTF. For the CDR3, the DNA is TGTGCCAGCACCCCGGGACAGGGGTTAAGCTACACCTTC.